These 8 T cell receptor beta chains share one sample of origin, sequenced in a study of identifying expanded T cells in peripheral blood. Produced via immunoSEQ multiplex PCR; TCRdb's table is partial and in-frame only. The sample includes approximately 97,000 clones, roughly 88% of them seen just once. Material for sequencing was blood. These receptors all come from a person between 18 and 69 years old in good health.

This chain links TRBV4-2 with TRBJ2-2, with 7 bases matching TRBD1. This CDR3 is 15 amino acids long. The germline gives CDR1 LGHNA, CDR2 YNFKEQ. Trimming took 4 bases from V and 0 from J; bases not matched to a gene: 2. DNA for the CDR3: TGTGCCAGCAGCCTCGACAGGGCGAACACCGGGGAGCTGTTTTTT. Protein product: CASSLDRANTGELFF.

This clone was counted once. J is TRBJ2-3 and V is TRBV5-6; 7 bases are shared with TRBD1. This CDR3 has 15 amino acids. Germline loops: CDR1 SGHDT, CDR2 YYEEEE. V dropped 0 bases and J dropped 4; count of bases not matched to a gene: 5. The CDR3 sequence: CASSLGGQLSDTQYF. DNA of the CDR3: TGTGCCAGCAGCTTGGGGGGACAGTTATCAGATACGCAGTATTTT.

As DNA, the CDR3 is TGTGCCAGCAGCTTAGCGCGGTTTAGCGGGGGAGCCTACGAGCAGTACTTC. Translation gives CASSLARFSGGAYEQYF. The V gene is TRBV7-9, the J gene TRBJ2-7; TRBD2 matches at 9 bases. The germline V gene has CDR1 SEHNR and CDR2 FQNEAQ (reference sequence). The trim removed 0 bases at V and 2 bases at J, leaving 8 bases unmatched. The CDR3 runs 17 residues. The variable domain in full, with the rest retrieved from reference TRBV7-9 and TRBJ2-7, is DTGVSQNPRHKITKRGQNVTFRCDPISEHNRLYWYRQTLGQGPEFLTYFQNEAQLEKSRLLSDRFSAERPKGSFSTLEIQRTEQGDSAMYLCASSLARFSGGAYEQYFGPGTRLTVT.

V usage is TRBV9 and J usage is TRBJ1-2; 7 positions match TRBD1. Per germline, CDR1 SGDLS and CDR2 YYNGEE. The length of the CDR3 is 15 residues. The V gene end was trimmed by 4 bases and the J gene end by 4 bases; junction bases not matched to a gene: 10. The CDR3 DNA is TGTGCCAGCAGCACCCGGACAGGATCTCTCTATGGCTACACCTTC. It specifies CASSTRTGSLYGYTF.

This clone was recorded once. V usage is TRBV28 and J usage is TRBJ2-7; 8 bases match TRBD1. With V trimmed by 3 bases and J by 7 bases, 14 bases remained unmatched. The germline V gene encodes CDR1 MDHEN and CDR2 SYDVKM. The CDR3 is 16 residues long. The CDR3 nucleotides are TGTGCCAGCAGTTTTGCAAACAGGGGGTATACGGGGGAGCAGTACTTC. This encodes CASSFANRGYTGEQYF.

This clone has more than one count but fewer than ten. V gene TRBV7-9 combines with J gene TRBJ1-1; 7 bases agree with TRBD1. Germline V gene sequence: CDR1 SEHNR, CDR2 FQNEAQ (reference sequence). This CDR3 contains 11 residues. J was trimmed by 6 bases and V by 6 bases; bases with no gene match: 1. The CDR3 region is CASRTGAEAFF. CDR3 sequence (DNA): TGTGCCAGCAGAACAGGGGCTGAAGCTTTCTTT.

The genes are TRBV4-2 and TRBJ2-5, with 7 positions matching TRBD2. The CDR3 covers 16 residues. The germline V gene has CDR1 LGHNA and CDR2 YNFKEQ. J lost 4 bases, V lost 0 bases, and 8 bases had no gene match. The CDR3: CASSQEGAGVGETQYF. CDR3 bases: TGTGCCAGCAGCCAAGAAGGGGCGGGAGTGGGAGAGACCCAGTACTTC.

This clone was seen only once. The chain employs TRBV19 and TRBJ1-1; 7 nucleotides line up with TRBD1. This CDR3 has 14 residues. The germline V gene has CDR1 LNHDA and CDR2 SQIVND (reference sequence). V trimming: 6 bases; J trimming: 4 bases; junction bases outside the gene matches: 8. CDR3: CASRVNRGGTEAFF. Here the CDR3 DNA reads TGTGCCAGTAGGGTCAACAGGGGTGGCACTGAAGCTTTCTTT.